A single sample gave rise to the 20 T cell receptor beta chains below, sequenced in a study of blood T cells in healthy people across ages. With a J-beta primer mix and a sample-barcoded 5' primer, a second PCR ran about 7 to 12 cycles. One entry per CDR3 protein, called by TCRdb with MiXCR from the 5' RACE reads. The repertoire holds hundreds of thousands of distinct CDR3 sequences, 25% seen once, with more than 7.5% in the top ten. This same sample was also part of a study on T cells of mothers and their children.

Source material: blood. The source of these receptors is a boy aged 10-17 years in good health.

The chain uses TRBV12-3 or TRBV12-4 and TRBJ2-1; the match to TRBD2 covers 8 bases. V shed 6 bases and J 2 bases; nucleotides not matched to a gene: 6. The CDR3 extends over 15 amino acids. The CDR3 bases are TGTGCCAGCAGGGATAGCGGGAATCCCTACAATGAGCAGTTCTTC. Amino acid sequence: CASRDSGNPYNEQFF.

V usage is TRBV9 and J usage is TRBJ2-5; 9 nucleotides agree with TRBD2. Near its end, the DNA agrees better with TRBJ2-7, so the J call may be wrong. The CDR3 has 15 amino acids. Germline values: CDR1 SGDLS, CDR2 YYNGEE. The chain's CDR3 is CASSVDGSGRREQYF. The DNA of the CDR3 is TGTGCCAGCAGCGTAGATGGTAGCGGGAGACGCGAGCAGTACTTC.

This clonotype was counted a few times. This chain uses TRBV11-2 with TRBJ2-7; possible D gene TRBD1, 6 bases. This CDR3 spans 14 amino acids. The V end lost 3 bases, the J end lost 1 base, and 10 bases lay between the germline ends. The germline V gene has CDR1 SGHAT and CDR2 FQNNGV. Here the CDR3 reads CASSFQGRSYEQYF. The CDR3 nucleotides read TGTGCCAGCAGCTTCCAGGGGCGATCCTACGAGCAGTACTTC.

The V gene is TRBV7-2, the J gene TRBJ2-2; D perhaps matches TRBD2 (6 bases). V was clipped by 0 bases and J by 6 bases, with 14 bases between them. This CDR3 has 16 residues. Germline CDR1 is SGHTA and CDR2 is FQGNSA. CDR3 loop: CASSLAVGGAPGELFF. CDR3 nucleotides: TGTGCCAGCAGCTTAGCCGTCGGAGGGGCGCCCGGGGAGCTGTTTTTT.

V and J are TRBV6-5 and TRBJ2-5; 7 bases agree with TRBD2. The junction had 9 bases not matched to a gene; V was cut back by 0 bases and J by 2 bases. The CDR3 extends over 17 amino acids. CDR1 MNHEY and CDR2 SVGAGI come from the germline V gene. The CDR3 is CASSYSSSGSRQETQYF. Written as DNA, the CDR3 is TGTGCCAGCAGTTACTCTTCTAGCGGCTCACGGCAAGAGACCCAGTACTTC.

This sequence joins TRBV7-9 and TRBJ2-5, with TRBD1 matching 12 bases. The CDR3 has 18 amino acids. CDR1 is SEHNR and CDR2 is FQNEAQ in the germline V gene (reference sequence). The V and J ends lost 5 bases and 2 bases, in that order; junction bases with no gene match: 12. CDR3 sequence reads: CASSLPGQGAASQETQYF. In nucleotides, the CDR3 is TGTGCCAGCAGCCTACCGGGACAGGGGGCGGCGAGTCAAGAGACCCAGTACTTC.

In its sample, this clonotype was seen a few times. This rearrangement joins TRBV20-1 to TRBJ2-7; possible D gene TRBD1, 6 bases. CDR1 is DFQATT and CDR2 is SNEGSKA in the germline V gene (reference sequence). This CDR3 is built from 12 residues. With 7 bases removed from V and 1 base from J, the gap between germline ends came to 11 bases. The CDR3 DNA reads as TGCAGTGTCAGGACAGATTCCTACGAGCAGTACTTC. The encoded protein is CSVRTDSYEQYF.

The chain uses TRBV7-6 and TRBJ2-2, with a weak D call TRBD2 (6 bases). Germline lookup yields CDR1 SGHVS and CDR2 FNYEAQ. V lost 5 bases and J lost 5, with 15 bases in between. The CDR3 consists of 15 residues. The CDR3 region is CASSPPGLETGELFF. The CDR3 region has the DNA TGTGCCAGCAGCCCTCCGGGACTCGAAACCGGGGAGCTGTTTTTT.

The chain employs TRBV13 and TRBJ2-5; D may match TRBD1 or TRBD2 (5 bases each). The CDR3 is 16 amino acids. Per germline, CDR1 PRHDT and CDR2 FYEKMQ (reference sequence). The V and J ends lost 5 bases and 5 bases respectively, with 21 bases between them. CDR3: CASSPVKRGPMETQYF. CDR3 bases: TGTGCCAGCAGCCCCGTTAAGAGGGGTCCCATGGAGACCCAGTACTTC.

The chain carries TRBV29-1 and TRBJ2-5; no reliable D call. The J call may be faulty, since TRBJ2-7 better matches the DNA end. CDR1 is SQVTM and CDR2 is ANQGSEA in the germline V gene. The length of the CDR3 is 12 residues. The CDR3 is CSVEDDPSEQYF. DNA of the CDR3: TGCAGCGTTGAAGACGACCCCAGCGAGCAGTACTTC.

There are a few counts of this clonotype. The CDR3 loop reads CSARSNYGYTF. The CDR3 region has the DNA TGCAGCGCGAGATCAAACTATGGCTACACCTTC. The J gene is TRBJ1-2, the V gene TRBV29-1; D not resolved. Deletions cut 7 bases from V and 2 bases from J, with 8 bases between. The CDR3 has 11 residues. From germline, CDR1 is SQVTM and CDR2 ANQGSEA.

This clonotype occurred a few times. The V gene is TRBV6-5, the J gene TRBJ2-5; D not resolved. CDR3 length equals 14 residues. CDR1 is MNHEY and CDR2 is SVGAGI in the germline V gene. With 0 bases removed from V and 5 bases from J, the gap between germline ends came to 10 bases. The CDR3 DNA reads as TGTGCCAGCAGTTACTCGAATCTAGGGGAGACCCAGTACTTC. Translation gives CASSYSNLGETQYF.

In DNA form, the CDR3 reads TGTGCCAGCAGCTTGGGGGGCGACAGGGGCCGCGGCTACACCTTC. It translates to CASSLGGDRGRGYTF. This chain uses TRBV7-2 with TRBJ1-2, with 8 bases identical to TRBD1. V lost 3 bases and J lost 8; bases outside the gene matches: 11. The CDR3 consists of 15 residues. From germline, CDR1 is SGHTA and CDR2 FQGNSA.

The chain employs TRBV3-1 and TRBJ2-3; 10 positions match TRBD2. Germline V gives CDR1 LGHDT, CDR2 YNNKEL (reference sequence). The CDR3 loop spans 18 amino acids. V gave up 2 bases and J gave up 2 bases; unmatched junction bases: 10. The CDR3 is CASSQFRTSGSVTDTQYF. The DNA for the CDR3 is TGTGCCAGCAGCCAATTCCGGACTAGCGGCTCTGTCACAGATACGCAGTATTTT.

The rearrangement links TRBV4-2 to TRBJ2-5; 10 bases are a match to TRBD2. Trimming at V came to 1 base and at J to 2 bases, leaving 10 bases not matched to a gene. The V gene's germline CDR1 is LGHNA and CDR2 YNFKEQ. The CDR3 length is 18 residues. The CDR3 spells CASSQGEPSGGQQETQYF. The CDR3 DNA sequence: TGTGCCAGCAGCCAAGGGGAGCCTAGCGGGGGTCAACAAGAGACCCAGTACTTC.

The V and J genes are TRBV24-1 and TRBJ2-7; D gene unclear. Trimming pared 8 bases from V and 3 bases from J, leaving 13 bases between. This CDR3 is 13 amino acids long. Germline CDR1 reads KGHDR; CDR2 reads SFDVKD. The CDR3 sequence: CATTMASVYEQYF. CDR3 nucleotides: TGTGCCACCACAATGGCGAGTGTCTACGAGCAGTACTTC.

The chain recombines TRBV6-4 with TRBJ1-4; D not certain. The germline V and J ends were trimmed by 6 bases and 8 bases, with 13 bases remaining between them. Per the germline V gene, CDR1 is MRHNA and CDR2 is SNTAGT. This CDR3 has 13 residues. The DNA of the CDR3 is TGTGCCAGCAGAAGGGTTTTAGGAGAAAAACTGTTTTTT. Protein sequence: CASRRVLGEKLFF.

CDR3 sequence: CASSLRVGAAEGSPLHF. The DNA for the CDR3 is TGTGCCAGCAGCCTACGCGTCGGGGCGGCTGAAGGGTCACCCCTCCACTTT. The chain is built from TRBV7-6 and TRBJ1-6; TRBD1 is a possible D gene (5 bases). The V end was cut by 5 bases, the J end by 10 bases, with 24 bases between. Germline V CDR1 and CDR2: SGHVS, FNYEAQ. This CDR3 spans 17 amino acids.

In this sample, this clonotype turned up a few times. This rearrangement joins TRBV3-1 to TRBJ2-1; tentatively, D is TRBD2 (5 bases). Looked up from germline, CDR1 is LGHDT and CDR2 is YNNKEL (reference sequence). V lost 9 bases to trimming and J lost 5 bases, with 20 bases between them. The CDR3 loop spans 15 amino acids. CDR3 region: CASSLLAGFNNEQFF. CDR3 DNA: TGTGCCAGTTCCCTTCTAGCCGGGTTTAACAATGAGCAGTTCTTC.

This clonotype appeared a few times. The chain links TRBV7-8 to TRBJ2-7; TRBD2 is a possible D gene (6 bases). Germline CDR1 and CDR2: SGHVS and FQNEAQ. The CDR3 has 14 residues. V lost 5 bases and J 3 bases, leaving 14 bases between the germline ends. The CDR3 protein is CASSNPGVDYEQYF. Written as DNA, the CDR3 is TGTGCCAGCAGCAACCCGGGGGTGGACTACGAGCAGTACTTC.